This TCR beta chain was recorded in a study of blood T cell repertoires in COVID-19 (TCRdb year 2020). Describing the broader study: The collaborator samples originated in the United States, Italy and Spain and spanned the acute and convalescent phases of COVID-19. The prospective study material was composed of cDNA or gDNA derived from T cells, B-cell-depleted T cells, or PBMCs. Subjects who had been exposed to COVID-19, were actively infected with it, or had recovered from it provided the deeply sampled blood TCRbeta repertoires that made up the dataset. The repertoires were made available in a free public database intended to serve as a resource for research on the immune response to SARS-CoV-2. The samples were drawn from the first 160 participants of the ongoing ImmuneRACE study and from 1,254 subjects provided by 6 global collaborators. The sample metadata nearly always contained a de-identified subject ID, COVID-19 status, age in years and sex. HLA class I and class II types, where available, came from metadata supplied by the sample provider rather than from assay-based typing. The investigation overall reported the following: How much clinical and demographic metadata was included differed by source and by participant, and the metadata was provided uncurated.

Turning to this clone: The antigen this receptor binds is unknown. No base qualities exist here, and no much larger clone lies one base off it.

Germline trimming: 6 bases from V, 6 bases from J; junction bases outside gene matches: 9. CDR1 and CDR2 (MNHEY, SVGAGI) derive from the germline V gene. Taken from cysteine to phenylalanine, the CDR3 has 14 residues. The kept DNA is CDR3 alone, 42 bases in frame from the first base. TCRbeta CDR3 regions were amplified from genomic DNA using the immunoSEQ Assay, a bias-controlled multiplex PCR. The paper's processing steps were these. Nucleated cell counts per sample were estimated from amplification of reference gene primers within the assay. Sequence reads were collapsed and filtered to measure the absolute abundance of every unique TCRbeta CDR3 rearrangement. For each sample, productive Simpson clonality was calculated as the square root of Simpson's diversity index over productive rearrangements. TCRdb carries this immuneACCESS record with in-frame sequences only. Its versions omit some clonotypes, under half of them owing to an unresolved V gene in the studies checked, with the rest unexplained. From that table come the V and J calls and clone size; the DNA was used to work out D and trimming. Recorded for this sample are around 250,000 clones; around 82% of them occurred a single time. Of the sample, 8.5% to 10% falls within the top ten clones.

Collaborating institutions collected whole blood in K2EDTA tubes following their own protocols. For TCRbeta analysis, collaborator samples were shipped as frozen whole blood, as isolated PBMCs, or as DNA extracted from either sample type. The sequence links TRBV6-5 to TRBJ1-2, and 8 junction bases match TRBD1. The sequence was collected from a man aged 40-49 years with active or convalescent COVID-19. Sequences were obtained from peripheral blood. The CDR3 region: CASSSYDRGDGYTF. The DNA is as follows: TGTGCCAGCAGCTCATACGACAGGGGCGATGGCTACACCTTC.